This T cell receptor beta chain was sequenced in a study of OX40 agonist ivuxolimab in advanced cancers. Background on the study: Three patients got partial responses; one had hepatocellular carcinoma and two had cutaneous melanoma. Whole-study results and caveats: Among the nonresponders, some also had low normalized T-cell clonal expansion.

TCRdb keeps only in-frame clones here, not all; method: immunoSEQ multiplex PCR. The table has roughly 61,000 clones, roughly 85% seen once; the top ten hold roughly 0.77%. Comment on this clone: Its antigen remains unknown.

There are 16 residues in the CDR3. CDR1 is SGHNT, CDR2 YYREEE, per germline (reference sequence). Trimming cost V 4 bases and J 5 bases; bases outside gene matches: 10. The cohort excluded patients with autoimmune disease history or systemic immunosuppression. The rearrangement joins TRBV5-4 to TRBJ1-1, with TRBD1 matching 11 bases. This specimen consisted of CD4+ or CD8+ T cells sorted from blood, obtained in a trial of the OX40 agonist ivuxolimab. The clonotype was recovered from an adult with an advanced solid tumor such as melanoma, head and neck, liver or kidney cancer. Written as DNA, the CDR3 is TGTGCCAGCAGCCCGCGGGGGGACAGGGGGACAACTGAAGCTTTCTTT. This gives the protein CASSPRGDRGTTEAFF.